The T cell receptor (beta chain) under discussion was sequenced for a study of T cell changes during pregnancy in multiple sclerosis. Sequencing was performed with immunoSEQ multiplex PCR; in TCRdb, only in-frame clones are kept and a portion is missing. The table has tens of thousands of clones, around 92% seen once. Germline loops: CDR1 LNHDA, CDR2 SQIVND (reference sequence). V lost 6 bases and J lost 7, with 16 bases in between. CDR3 length: 14 residues. The V and J genes are TRBV19 and TRBJ1-5; weak D call: TRBD1 (5 bases). The sequenced material came from peripheral blood. This clonotype was obtained from a female donor with multiple sclerosis, enrolled in a pregnancy study. CDR3 protein: CASRPGPDPQPQHF. CDR3 nucleotide sequence: TGTGCCAGTAGGCCGGGACCCGATCCCCAGCCCCAGCATTTT.